This T cell receptor (beta chain) comes out of a study of CD8+CD57+ T cells in acquired aplastic anemia. For sequencing, patients were chosen who had shown expansion of CD8+CD57+ cells by flow cytometry. V dropped 5 bases and J dropped 2; count of bases not matched to a gene: 7. The germline CDR1 and CDR2 sequences are SGHNT and YENEEA. This CDR3 is 15 amino acids long. Genomic DNA, serving as template, underwent TCR beta VDJ and CDR3 profiling. Via MiXCR, TCRdb re-called the reads, giving one row per CDR3 protein. The sample carries 300,000 or so distinct CDR3 sequences, 56% recorded once. The sample consisted of sorted CD4+, CD8+, or CD8+CD57+ T cells (not recorded which) from PBMCs. This sequence was found in a human donor with aplastic anemia. The chain is built from TRBV11-3 and TRBJ1-2, with 8 bases lining up with TRBD1. CDR3 nucleotides: TGTGCCAGCAGCCAACGGACAGGGTCCAACTATGGCTACACCTTC. Residues: CASSQRTGSNYGYTF.